The entry below gives a single TCR beta chain sequence along with its context. The CDR3 consists of 12 residues. V dropped 4 bases and J dropped 2 bases, with 6 bases sitting between them. In germline, CDR1 is LNHDA, CDR2 SQIVND (reference sequence). The data originate from a study of technical replicates of blood from several donors. This table comes from immunoSEQ multiplex PCR, and its TCRdb copy is limited to in-frame clones, with some not included. In the table there are about 70,000 clones, approximately 97% of which are singletons. Sequenced material: T cells isolated from PBMCs. The receptor comes from a human donor in good health. The gene calls are TRBV19 and TRBJ2-7; no clear D gene. The CDR3 loop reads CASSTVPYEQYF. CDR3 nucleotide sequence: TGTGCCAGTAGTACCGTCCCCTACGAGCAGTACTTC.